These 19 T cell receptor beta chains share one sample of origin, sequenced in a study of T cell changes during pregnancy in multiple sclerosis (dated by TCRdb to about 2019). Library method: the immunoSEQ multiplex PCR assay. In its TCRdb copy, this immuneACCESS table keeps in-frame sequences only and misses some clones. Where compared with another copy, unresolved V genes explain less than half of these, and the others have no known cause. This sample gives 75,000 to 95,000 clones in total; 92% of them show up just once. The leading ten clones occupy 1.5% to 1.7% of the sample. Specimen: peripheral blood, collected in the first trimester of pregnancy. Source of these receptors: a female donor with multiple sclerosis, enrolled in a pregnancy study.

The gene calls are TRBV5-1 and TRBJ2-7, with 8 bases fitting TRBD1. CDR1 SGHRS and CDR2 YFSETQ come from the germline V gene. The CDR3 has 15 residues. With 3 bases clipped from V and 2 bases from J, the junction kept 7 bases outside the gene matches. The CDR3, as DNA: TGCGCCAGCAGCTCCGACAGGGGTATAGCCTACGAGCAGTACTTC. Protein: CASSSDRGIAYEQYF.

In this sample, this clone turned up once. The V and J genes are TRBV28 and TRBJ1-4; no firm D call. With 2 bases removed from V and 7 bases from J, the gap between germline ends came to 14 bases. Per the germline V gene, CDR1 is MDHEN and CDR2 is SYDVKM. This CDR3 spans 15 amino acids. CDR3 DNA sequence: TGTGCCAGCAGTTTACGGTTTCCATCTGGTGAAAAACTGTTTTTT. Translating gives CASSLRFPSGEKLFF.

The chain is built from TRBV13 and TRBJ2-7; 12 bases match TRBD2. The CDR3 totals 14 residues. The V segment lost 4 bases and the J segment 3 bases; nucleotides outside the gene matches: 1. The germline CDR1 and CDR2 sequences are PRHDT and FYEKMQ (reference sequence). CDR3 nucleotide sequence: TGTGCCAGCAGCTCGGGACTAGCGGGCTACGAGCAGTACTTC. Translated, it gives CASSSGLAGYEQYF.

The chain joins TRBV9 to TRBJ2-1; 7 nucleotides line up with TRBD2. V shed 0 bases and J 9 bases; nucleotides not matched to a gene: 3. CDR3 length equals 13 residues. Germline CDR1 reads SGDLS; CDR2 reads YYNGEE. The CDR3 region is CASSVAVAGEQFF. CDR3 nucleotide sequence: TGTGCCAGCAGCGTAGCTGTAGCGGGTGAGCAGTTCTTC.

The V and J genes are TRBV5-6 and TRBJ2-7, with a weak D call TRBD1 (6 bases). Trimming pared 3 bases from V and 4 bases from J, leaving 14 bases between. The germline V gene encodes CDR1 SGHDT and CDR2 YYEEEE. The CDR3 length is 14 residues. CDR3 sequence: CASSSGTRGYEQYF. The CDR3 nucleotides read TGTGCCAGCAGCTCCGGGACAAGGGGATACGAGCAGTACTTC.

V usage is TRBV5-5 and J usage is TRBJ1-5; the D is unclear. The CDR3 sequence is 15 residues long. In germline, CDR1 is SGHKS, CDR2 YYEKEE (reference sequence). V lost 0 bases to trimming and J lost 0 bases, with 7 bases between them. Here the CDR3 reads CASSLAPYSNQPQHF. For the CDR3, the DNA is TGTGCCAGCAGCTTGGCCCCCTATAGCAATCAGCCCCAGCATTTT.

This clone came up a few times. This chain uses TRBV6-1 with TRBJ1-4; 7 nucleotides match TRBD1. Germline V gives CDR1 MNHNS, CDR2 SASEGT. The trim removed 3 bases at V and 6 bases at J, leaving 13 bases unmatched. The CDR3 has 17 residues. The CDR3 DNA reads TGTGCCAGCAGTGATAACAACAGGGGTCAGACATATGAAAAACTGTTTTTT. This codes for CASSDNNRGQTYEKLFF.

This chain connects TRBV27 to TRBJ2-7, with 10 bases matching TRBD2. Germline CDR1 is MNHEY and CDR2 is SMNVEV (reference sequence). Trimming removed 5 bases from V and 7 bases from J; junction bases left unmatched: 11. The CDR3 has 15 amino acids. CDR3 DNA: TGTGCCAGCAGTCAGTCTAGCGGGAGTATGAGGGAGCAGTACTTC. Translating it yields CASSQSSGSMREQYF.

CDR3 sequence (DNA): TGCGCCAGCAGCTTCGACGGGAACGAGCAGTACTTC. Its translation is CASSFDGNEQYF. The chain couples TRBV5-1 to TRBJ2-7; a weak D match, TRBD2 (5 bases). The CDR3 covers 12 residues. V was pared by 2 bases and J by 5 bases, with 8 bases between. CDR1 SGHRS and CDR2 YFSETQ come from the germline V gene. Complete variable domain (other parts from reference TRBV5-1 and TRBJ2-7): KAGVTQTPRYLIKTRGQQVTLSCSPISGHRSVSWYQQTPGQGLQFLFEYFSETQRNKGNFPGRFSGRQFSNSRSEMNVSTLELGDSALYLCASSFDGNEQYFGPGTRLTVT.

This clone was detected once. The V call is TRBV6-1, the J call TRBJ1-2; D may be TRBD1 (5 bases). CDR1 is MNHNS and CDR2 is SASEGT in the germline V gene. Deletions cut 3 bases from V and 4 bases from J, with 18 bases between. CDR3 size: 16 residues. CDR3 in DNA: TGTGCCAGCAGTGAGCTGGGGCGGGGGGGGATCTATGGCTACACCTTC. It encodes CASSELGRGGIYGYTF.

The chain uses TRBV27 and TRBJ2-1, with D possibly being TRBD1 (5 bases). Germline-derived CDR1 and CDR2 are MNHEY and SMNVEV (reference sequence). With 2 bases removed from V and 0 bases from J, the gap between germline ends came to 11 bases. The CDR3 extends over 16 amino acids. In nucleotides, the CDR3 is TGTGCCAGCAGTTTAAGGGGCCGGAGCTCCTACAATGAGCAGTTCTTC. It yields the protein CASSLRGRSSYNEQFF.

The chain employs TRBV18 and TRBJ2-1; D gene ambiguous. The germline V gene has CDR1 KGHSH and CDR2 LQKENI. The length of the CDR3 is 16 residues. V lost 4 bases, J lost 0 bases, and 13 bases lay in between. The CDR3 coding sequence is TGTGCCAGCTCACGCCCAGCGTTGAGCTCCTACAATGAGCAGTTCTTC. Its protein is CASSRPALSSYNEQFF.

The V gene is TRBV28, the J gene TRBJ1-4, with D tentatively TRBD1 (5 bases). V lost 6 bases to trimming and J lost 0 bases, with 11 bases between them. The CDR3 extends over 15 amino acids. Germline loops: CDR1 MDHEN, CDR2 SYDVKM. The DNA of the CDR3 is TGTGCCAGCAGAAGACAGCTTGCAACTAATGAAAAACTGTTTTTT. Protein: CASRRQLATNEKLFF.

The J gene is TRBJ2-7, the V gene TRBV7-2; maybe TRBD1 (6 bases). Germline CDR1 reads SGHTA; CDR2 reads FQGNSA. Trimming cost V 5 bases and J 4 bases, with 18 bases left between them. This CDR3 is built from 15 residues. The CDR3 here is CASSRGAGVGYEQYF. As DNA, the CDR3 is TGTGCCAGCAGCCGAGGGGCAGGGGTGGGTTACGAGCAGTACTTC.

V is TRBV27 and J is TRBJ1-2; 9 nucleotides agree with TRBD1. Per the germline V gene, CDR1 is MNHEY and CDR2 is SMNVEV (reference sequence). The CDR3 runs to 11 residues. CDR3 loop: CAAWDRDGYTF. As DNA, the CDR3 is TGTGCTGCCTGGGACAGGGACGGCTACACCTTC.

The V call is TRBV4-1, the J call TRBJ2-3; weak D call: TRBD1 (5 bases). CDR3 length: 14 amino acids. V lost 6 bases and J lost 3, with 13 bases in between. Germline CDR1 and CDR2: MGHRA and YSYEKL. CDR3: CASRRTSGTDTQYF. DNA of the CDR3: TGCGCCAGCAGACGGACAAGTGGGACAGATACGCAGTATTTT.

Only a few counts were recorded for this clone. This sequence joins TRBV30 and TRBJ1-1; a possible D gene is TRBD1 (5 bases). CDR3 length: 14 residues. The V gene's germline CDR1 is GTSNPN and CDR2 SVGIG (reference sequence). With 5 bases removed from V and 0 bases from J, the gap between germline ends came to 13 bases. In DNA, the CDR3 is TGTGCCTGGGACGACAGACCCTTGAACACTGAAGCTTTCTTT. It encodes CAWDDRPLNTEAFF. The whole variable domain, filled in from reference TRBV30 and TRBJ1-1, reads SQTIHQWPATLVQPVGSPLSLECTVEGTSNPNLYWYRQAAGRGLQLLFYSVGIGQISSEVPQNLSASRPQDRQFILSSKKLLLSDSGFYLCAWDDRPLNTEAFFGQGTRLTVV.

This rearrangement joins TRBV5-1 to TRBJ2-7, with D possibly being TRBD1 (6 bases). This CDR3 is 13 amino acids long. The germline V gene encodes CDR1 SGHRS and CDR2 YFSETQ. Trimming removed 1 base from V and 5 bases from J, with 10 bases in between. Here the CDR3 reads CASSLNRVDEQYF. CDR3 bases: TGCGCCAGCAGCTTGAACAGGGTTGACGAGCAGTACTTC.

This rearrangement joins TRBV11-3 to TRBJ2-2; 8 bases align to TRBD1. V lost 1 base, J lost 0 bases, and 1 base stayed unmatched. Germline V CDR1 and CDR2: SGHNT, YENEEA. This CDR3 region has 16 residues. This CDR3 is CASSLAGGANTGELFF. The CDR3 DNA follows: TGTGCCAGCAGCTTAGCAGGGGGCGCGAACACCGGGGAGCTGTTTTTT.